This T cell receptor beta chain was sequenced during a study of cytomegalovirus exposure and HLA in healthy donors. Study observations and caveats: Under in vitro conditions, three CMV-associated chains were confirmed as specific for CMV antigens. Most CMV-associated TCR beta chains appeared HLA-restricted in a later analysis.

A note on this clone: Its cognate antigen is unknown.

PCR amplification relied on 60 Vbeta primers (plus 13 Jbeta primers). The table came from immunoSEQ multiplex PCR; TCRdb's copy has only in-frame clones and leaves some out. The sample has roughly 130,000 clones, 65% to 75% seen once. This receptor was taken from a woman in her forties or fifties in good health and CMV-seropositive. What was sequenced was PBMCs.

DNA for the CDR3: TGTGCCAGTAGATCCGGAGGGGGCACAGATACGCAGTATTTT. Its translation: CASRSGGGTDTQYF. The V call is TRBV19, the J call TRBJ2-3; the D gene is possibly TRBD2 (6 bases). Germline loops: CDR1 LNHDA, CDR2 SQIVND (reference sequence). V was cut by 6 bases and J by 1 base, with 11 bases left in between. CDR3 length equals 14 residues.